This TCR beta chain derives from a study of Ad26.COV2.S vaccination and SARS-CoV-2 variants. In the study overall: Intramuscularly, Ad26.COV2.S was given either once or twice, 56 days apart.

TCRdb keeps only in-frame clones here, not all; method: immunoSEQ multiplex PCR. The sample has about 480,000 clones; around 90% are singletons. Indicated treatment: some 20 received Ad26.COV2.S at low or high dose, single or two shots; about 5 received placebo; per-sample allocation not given. Sampling was performed 63 days after the first vaccine or placebo injection. Study-wide findings and caveats: Placebo recipients showed lower spike-specific TCR breadth than vaccinees. Substantial breadth in spike-specific CD8+ and CD4+ T cell responses was reportedly seen after vaccination. Quantification of TCR breadth and depth may have yielded underestimates of total T cell responses.

With respect to this clone: Its antigen is unidentified.

The TCR comes from a person aged 18-60 years who received the Ad26.COV2.S COVID-19 vaccine or a placebo. The source was peripheral blood, collected in a trial of Ad26.COV2.S vaccine versus placebo.

CDR3 sequence (DNA): TGTGCCAGCGGACAGGTGGGAGGGTATGGCTACACCTTC. This codes for CASGQVGGYGYTF. The chain has TRBV6-5 and TRBJ1-2; the match to TRBD1 covers 7 bases. With V trimmed by 8 bases and J by 5 bases, 8 bases remained unmatched. The CDR3 is made up of 13 amino acids. CDR1 and CDR2 (germline): MNHEY, SVGAGI.